Shown below are 11 T cell receptor beta chains from a single sample sequenced in a study of T cells after yellow fever vaccination. TCRdb itself ran the 5' RACE reads through MiXCR, one entry per CDR3 protein. The sample shows hundreds of thousands of distinct CDR3 sequences, about 19% of them seen only once. The sequencing used PBMCs, collected before the yellow fever booster vaccination. All receptors come from a man between 18 and 29 years old who received the YFV17D yellow fever vaccine.

This clonotype was seen a handful of times. DNA for the CDR3: TGTGCCAGCAGCCAGGGCGGTGGGACGAACACTGAAGCTTTCTTT. Translating it yields CASSQGGGTNTEAFF. V usage is TRBV7-2 and J usage is TRBJ1-1; D perhaps matches TRBD1 (5 bases). The CDR3 sequence is 15 residues long. Trimming took off 5 bases at V and 1 base at J, with 14 bases between the two ends. Per the germline V gene, CDR1 is SGHTA and CDR2 is FQGNSA.

V and J are TRBV7-2 and TRBJ2-1; TRBD1 matches at 7 bases. With 8 bases clipped from V and 11 bases from J, the junction kept 9 bases outside the gene matches. Germline CDR1 SGHTA, CDR2 FQGNSA. There are 12 residues in the CDR3. CDR3 sequence reads: CASGETGSQQFF. The DNA of the CDR3 is TGTGCCAGCGGGGAGACAGGGTCTCAGCAGTTCTTC. The full variable domain, completed using reference TRBV7-2 and TRBJ2-1, is GAGVSQSPSNKVTEKGKDVELRCDPISGHTALYWYRQSLGQGLEFLIYFQGNSAPDKSGLPSDRFSAERTGGSVSTLTIQRTQQEDSAVYLCASGETGSQQFFGPGTRLTVL.

The rearrangement links TRBV4-3 to TRBJ2-3, with a weak D call TRBD2 (7 bases). V was shortened by 3 bases and J by 2 bases, with 21 bases between the two germline ends. This CDR3 is built from 18 residues. Germline lookup yields CDR1 LGHNA and CDR2 YSLEER. The CDR3 spells CASSQDNSGGGNTDTQYF. The DNA of the CDR3 is TGCGCCAGCAGCCAGGACAACAGCGGCGGGGGCAACACAGATACGCAGTATTTT.

This clonotype has at least ten counts. V is TRBV4-3 and J is TRBJ1-6; TRBD1 is a possible D gene (6 bases). Germline V lookup: CDR1 LGHNA, CDR2 YSLEER. The CDR3 has 14 residues. The V and J ends lost 4 bases and 8 bases respectively, with 12 bases between them. CDR3: CASSRTGTDSPLHF. CDR3 bases: TGCGCCAGCAGCCGTACAGGGACTGATTCACCCCTCCACTTT.

This clonotype was detected only a few times. The V call is TRBV21-1, the J call TRBJ1-2. TRBV21-1 is termed a pseudogene. CDR3 length equals 13 residues. In DNA, the CDR3 is TGTGCCAGCAGCAAAAGGTGTAACAGAAGCTACACCTTC. It yields the protein CASSKRCNRSYTF.

V is TRBV7-3 and J is TRBJ2-2; 7 bases match TRBD2. Germline V gene lookup returns CDR1 SGHTA and CDR2 FQGTGA. This CDR3 has 17 residues. V lost 5 bases to trimming and J lost 1 base; unmatched junction nucleotides: 10. Written as DNA, the CDR3 is TGTGCCAGCAGCCGTAACCAGGGAGGGGTGAACACCGGGGAGCTGTTTTTT. Its protein product is CASSRNQGGVNTGELFF.

The sample holds a few counts of this clonotype. CDR3 bases: TGTGCCAGCAGCGTAGGTGGGACTCCCTACGAGCAGTACTTC. Its protein product is CASSVGGTPYEQYF. This sequence joins TRBV9 and TRBJ2-7; a possible D gene is TRBD2 (6 bases). V was clipped by 0 bases and J by 2 bases, with 9 bases between them. Germline CDR1 and CDR2: SGDLS and YYNGEE. The CDR3 has 14 residues.

The V gene is TRBV7-9, the J gene TRBJ1-2; D uncertain. This CDR3 spans 13 amino acids. The V end lost 1 base, the J end lost 4 bases, and 7 bases lay between the germline ends. Germline V gives CDR1 SEHNR, CDR2 FQNEAQ (reference sequence). The CDR3 nucleotides are TGTGCCAGCAGCTTAGATCCAGGCTATGGCTACACCTTC. Its translation is CASSLDPGYGYTF.

This clonotype has a count of ten or more. The rearrangement uses TRBV5-5 and TRBJ1-2; D may be TRBD1 (5 bases). Germline V gene data show CDR1 as SGHKS and CDR2 as YYEKEE (reference sequence). The CDR3 has 15 residues. V was shortened by 4 bases and J by 8 bases, with 21 bases between the two germline ends. The CDR3 reads CASSHDAAGRRGYTF. The CDR3 nucleotides are TGTGCCAGCAGCCACGACGCGGCGGGGCGGAGAGGCTACACCTTC.

This clonotype turned up a few times. This CDR3 reads CASSQEGGGASRTQYF. Written as DNA, the CDR3 is TGCGCCAGCAGCCAAGAAGGCGGGGGGGCCTCTCGGACCCAGTACTTC. This chain connects TRBV4-1 to TRBJ2-5; 9 bases fit TRBD2. CDR1 MGHRA and CDR2 YSYEKL come from the germline V gene. CDR3 length: 16 residues. After removal of 0 bases from V and 7 bases from J, the junction contained 9 bases not matched to a gene.

The chain is built from TRBV3-1 and TRBJ2-7; D not certain. The V and J ends lost 1 base and 2 bases respectively, with 15 bases between them. Germline V CDR1 and CDR2: LGHDT, YNNKEL (reference sequence). This CDR3 contains 16 residues. CDR3 DNA sequence: TGTGCCAGCAGCCAAGGGCATCAAGGGTTCCCCTACGAGCAGTACTTC. It is translated as CASSQGHQGFPYEQYF.